This is a list of T cell receptor beta chains from one sample in a study of control samples from healthy donors and cancer patients. The repertoire was sequenced with immunoSEQ multiplex PCR; TCRdb's copy has only in-frame clones and lacks some. The sample consists of 100,000 to 150,000 clones, over 85% of them appearing once. Material: PBMCs. The receptors come from a man aged 50-59 years with head and neck cancer. The CDR3 runs from the conserved cysteine through the conserved F or W. The order of the fields is J gene, V gene, D gene, clone size, CDR3 protein, CDR3 DNA. D genes are given only for firm matches. Rows may omit the clone size; those that give it use once, few, many or a size class.

J: TRBJ2-7; V: TRBV6-5; D: -; size: -; CDR3: CASRRMTYEQYF; DNA: TGTGCCAGCAGGCGGATGACCTACGAGCAGTACTTC
J: TRBJ2-1; V: TRBV10-1; D: TRBD2; size: -; CDR3: CASSELPGLHNEQFF; DNA: TGCGCCAGCAGTGAGCTACCGGGACTACACAATGAGCAGTTCTTC
J: TRBJ2-7; V: TRBV6-1; D: TRBD1; size: -; CDR3: CASSEVGQVTYEQYF; DNA: TGTGCCAGCAGTGAAGTGGGACAGGTTACCTACGAGCAGTACTTC
J: TRBJ2-7; V: TRBV5-4; D: -; size: -; CDR3: CASSRVPGTPSGVYEQYF; DNA: TGTGCCAGCAGCCGGGTCCCCGGGACACCCTCAGGAGTCTACGAGCAGTACTTC
J: TRBJ1-3; V: TRBV4-1; D: -; size: -; CDR3: CASSQALGNTIYF; DNA: TGCGCCAGCAGCCAAGCTCTAGGAAACACCATATATTTT
J: TRBJ1-3; V: TRBV9; D: -; size: -; CDR3: CASSLGGSGNTIYF; DNA: TGTGCCAGCAGTCTCGGAGGCTCTGGAAACACCATATATTTT
J: TRBJ2-1; V: TRBV28; D: TRBD2; size: -; CDR3: CASSSKLAGDNNEQFF; DNA: TGTGCCAGCAGTAGCAAACTAGCGGGAGATAACAATGAGCAGTTCTTC
J: TRBJ2-1; V: TRBV24-1; D: -; size: -; CDR3: CATSDSRAGEYNEQFF; DNA: TGTGCCACCAGTGATTCCCGGGCAGGGGAATACAATGAGCAGTTCTTC
J: TRBJ2-3; V: TRBV7-2; D: -; size: once; CDR3: CASSKRAGRGYTDTQYF; DNA: TGTGCCAGCAGCAAGAGGGCGGGACGGGGCTACACAGATACGCAGTATTTT
J: TRBJ1-2; V: TRBV5-1; D: TRBD1; size: -; CDR3: CASSLQGTGEDYTF; DNA: TGCGCCAGCAGCTTGCAAGGGACAGGGGAAGACTACACCTTC
J: TRBJ2-7; V: TRBV10-1; D: -; size: -; CDR3: CASSDNEGDYEQYF; DNA: TGCGCCAGCAGTGACAATGAGGGGGATTACGAGCAGTACTTC
J: TRBJ1-3; V: TRBV4-2; D: -; size: -; CDR3: CASSQVGRNSGNTIYF; DNA: TGTGCCAGCAGCCAAGTAGGAAGGAACTCTGGAAACACCATATATTTT
J: TRBJ2-7; V: TRBV5-1; D: -; size: -; CDR3: CASSLAGDEQYF; DNA: TGCGCCAGCAGCTTGGCTGGGGACGAGCAGTACTTC
J: TRBJ2-7; V: TRBV7-9; D: -; size: -; CDR3: CASSPGNYEQYF; DNA: TGTGCCAGCAGCCCGGGCAACTACGAGCAGTACTTC
J: TRBJ1-1; V: TRBV19; D: TRBD1; size: few; CDR3: CASAPLPIRDRVNTEAFF; DNA: TGTGCCAGTGCCCCTCTACCAATTCGGGACAGGGTGAACACTGAAGCTTTCTTT
J: TRBJ2-7; V: TRBV6-6; D: -; size: -; CDR3: CASTRDRFYEQYF; DNA: TGTGCCAGCACCAGAGACAGGTTCTACGAGCAGTACTTC
J: TRBJ2-6; V: TRBV3-1/TRBV3-2; D: -; size: -; CDR3: CASSQGTGANVLTF; DNA: TGTGCCAGCAGCCAAGGGACTGGGGCCAACGTCCTGACTTTC
J: TRBJ2-1; V: TRBV28; D: -; size: -; CDR3: CASSPMLIDRFVAGYNEQFF; DNA: TGTGCCAGCAGTCCGATGCTTATCGACAGATTCGTCGCGGGCTACAATGAGCAGTTCTTC
J: TRBJ2-5; V: TRBV30; D: -; size: -; CDR3: CAWSVQGETQYF; DNA: TGTGCCTGGAGTGTCCAGGGGGAGACCCAGTACTTC
J: TRBJ2-6; V: TRBV3-1/TRBV3-2; D: -; size: -; CDR3: CASSQDNVYSYSGANVLTF; DNA: TGTGCCAGCAGCCAAGATAATGTTTATTCGTACTCTGGGGCCAACGTCCTGACTTTC
J: TRBJ2-1; V: TRBV6-5; D: -; size: -; CDR3: CASSYGVAVSYNEQFF; DNA: TGTGCCAGCAGTTACGGTGTAGCGGTCTCCTACAATGAGCAGTTCTTC
J: TRBJ2-7; V: TRBV20-1; D: -; size: -; CDR3: CSASAREGYEQYF; DNA: TGCAGTGCTAGTGCCCGAGAGGGCTACGAGCAGTACTTC
J: TRBJ1-2; V: TRBV18; D: TRBD1; size: -; CDR3: CASSPQTGNQGYTF; DNA: TGTGCCAGCTCACCACAGACAGGGAATCAAGGCTACACCTTC
J: TRBJ2-5; V: TRBV12-2; D: -; size: -; CDR3: CASRPYWVERVSPFLYQETQYF; DNA: TGTGCAAGTCGCCCTTATTGGGTAGAACGGGTAAGCCCGTTTTTGTACCAAGAGACCCAGTACTTC
J: TRBJ2-1; V: TRBV3-1/TRBV3-2; D: -; size: -; CDR3: CASSQGRALGNFNEQFF; DNA: TGTGCCAGCAGCCAAGGTCGTGCTCTTGGGAATTTCAATGAGCAGTTCTTC
J: TRBJ2-7; V: TRBV30; D: -; size: -; CDR3: CACWGGGYEQYF; DNA: TGTGCCTGTTGGGGAGGGGGCTACGAGCAGTACTTC
J: TRBJ2-1; V: TRBV9; D: TRBD1; size: -; CDR3: CASSVVSGGRGNEQFF; DNA: TGTGCCAGCAGCGTAGTTTCAGGGGGCAGAGGAAATGAGCAGTTCTTC
J: TRBJ2-7; V: TRBV11-3; D: -; size: -; CDR3: CASSSDACLYEQYF; DNA: TGTGCCAGCAGCTCAGACGCGTGCCTCTACGAGCAGTACTTC
J: TRBJ1-5; V: TRBV15; D: TRBD1; size: -; CDR3: CATRPGGQGAQQPQHF; DNA: TGTGCCACCAGACCGGGGGGACAGGGGGCTCAGCAGCCCCAGCATTTT
J: TRBJ1-5; V: TRBV7-9; D: -; size: once; CDR3: CASSSSQGSRQPQHF; DNA: TGTGCCAGCAGCTCCTCACAGGGATCGCGGCAGCCCCAGCATTTT
J: TRBJ1-1; V: TRBV21-1; D: -; size: -; CDR3: CASSKSETRNTEAFF; DNA: TGTGCCAGCAGCAAATCTGAGACGAGGAACACTGAAGCTTTCTTT
J: TRBJ2-1; V: TRBV3-1/TRBV3-2; D: TRBD2; size: -; CDR3: CASQPPKAGGPNEQFF; DNA: TGTGCCAGCCAACCCCCTAAAGCGGGAGGGCCGAATGAGCAGTTCTTC
J: TRBJ2-7; V: TRBV3-1/TRBV3-2; D: TRBD1; size: -; CDR3: CASSQEVGTGRWEQYF; DNA: TGTGCCAGCAGCCAAGAAGTGGGGACAGGACGTTGGGAGCAGTACTTC